This T cell receptor beta chain was captured in a study of T-cell memory formation after mild COVID-19. Remarks on this clonotype: Its antigen is currently unknown.

Findings and caveats of the study: Some clones that responded turned up in pre-infection memory, which suggests that cross-reactive memory joined in. Still unconfirmed is whether the second-wave clones peaking on day 37 recognized SARS-CoV-2.

The CDR3 runs to 14 residues. Germline loops: CDR1 DFQATT, CDR2 SNEGSKA (reference sequence). Trimming left V 2 bases short and J 7 bases short, with 12 bases between. TCRdb re-analysed the 5' RACE reads in MiXCR, keeping a single row per CDR3 protein. Of more than 250,000 distinct CDR3 sequences in the sample, about 17% were seen once. V gene TRBV20-1 combines with J gene TRBJ1-6; a weak D match, TRBD1 (5 bases). This receptor was obtained from a young man who had mild COVID-19 (a few samples of this study predate the infection). Cell type and time point are not known. The sample was PBMCs or a T cell subset sorted from them (not recorded which). CDR3 bases: TGCAGTGCTAGACAGGGTGCGGCGAATTCACCCCTCCACTTT. As protein: CSARQGAANSPLHF.